The 5 T cell receptor beta chains in this list originate from one sample, sequenced in a study of blood T cell repertoires in COVID-19. The protocol was immunoSEQ multiplex PCR, while the TCRdb copy is restricted to in-frame clones and leaves out a portion. The profile covers under 50,000 clones, with approximately 86% appearing a single time and around 4.4% taken by the ten largest. Sequencing was performed on peripheral blood. Every receptor here comes from a woman in her seventies with acute or convalescent COVID-19.

The CDR3 DNA sequence: TGTGCCAGCAGCCTGACAGGGAAAGCTTACGAGCAGTACTTC. Protein product: CASSLTGKAYEQYF. The chain employs TRBV3-1 (or the pseudogene TRBV3-2) and TRBJ2-7, with 7 positions matching TRBD1. The germline V gene has CDR1 LGHDT and CDR2 YNNKEL (reference sequence). CDR3 length: 14 amino acids. V gave up 4 bases and J gave up 4 bases; unmatched junction bases: 7.

This clone was counted a few times. The chain combines TRBV3-1 (or the pseudogene TRBV3-2) with TRBJ1-4; D remains unclear. Germline V gives CDR1 LGHDT, CDR2 YNNKEL (reference sequence). V dropped 1 base and J dropped 4 bases, with 13 bases sitting between them. The CDR3 spans 16 residues. The CDR3 DNA reads TGTGCCAGCAGCCAAGGAGGCCGCGCGAATAATGAAAAACTGTTTTTT. This translates into CASSQGGRANNEKLFF.

The chain couples TRBV9 to TRBJ1-1; D is undetermined. This CDR3 has 14 residues. V dropped 0 bases and J dropped 2 bases, with 8 bases sitting between them. The germline gives CDR1 SGDLS, CDR2 YYNGEE. The CDR3 DNA reads TGTGCCAGCAGCGTAGATGTCAGAAACACTGAAGCTTTCTTT. This gives the protein CASSVDVRNTEAFF. The complete variable domain, with remaining parts taken from reference TRBV9 and TRBJ1-1, reads DSGVTQTPKHLITATGQRVTLRCSPRSGDLSVYWYQQSLDQGLQFLIQYYNGEERAKGNILERFSAQQFPDLHSELNLSSLELGDSALYFCASSVDVRNTEAFFGQGTRLTVV.

The chain is built from TRBV24-1 and TRBJ2-2; maybe TRBD2 (5 bases). There are 14 residues in the CDR3. The V end was cut by 9 bases, the J end by 1 base, with 11 bases between. Per the germline V gene, CDR1 is KGHDR and CDR2 is SFDVKD. CDR3 sequence: CATRPAVNTGELFF. CDR3 coding DNA: TGTGCCACCCGGCCAGCGGTGAACACCGGGGAGCTGTTTTTT.

The table lists this clone with a few counts. This rearrangement joins TRBV7-3 to TRBJ1-6; 7 bases align to TRBD1. The CDR3 sequence is 15 residues long. Germline trimming cut 0 bases from V and 7 bases from J; bases unmatched to any gene: 3. The germline gives CDR1 SGHTA, CDR2 FQGTGA. CDR3 sequence: CASSLTGTANSPLHF. DNA for the CDR3: TGTGCCAGCAGCTTAACGGGGACAGCAAATTCACCCCTCCACTTT. Based on the CDR3 plus reference TRBV7-3 and TRBJ1-6, the full variable domain is GAGVSQTPSNKVTEKGKYVELRCDPISGHTALYWYRQSLGQGPEFLIYFQGTGAADDSGLPNDRFFAVRPEGSVSTLKIQRTERGDSAVYLCASSLTGTANSPLHFGNGTRLTVT.